This T cell receptor beta chain derives from a study of CD8 T cells in ankylosing spondylitis. The study, taken as a whole, reports: Blood from ankylosing spondylitis patients appeared to carry a characteristic roughly 8-variant TCR beta motif. Clones linked with disease were CD8+ and fairly uncommon in the peripheral blood. Reportedly, disease-linked clones are significantly enriched in ankylosing spondylitis patients' matched synovial fluid.

The CDR3 covers 13 residues. V dropped 3 bases and J dropped 3 bases, with 9 bases sitting between them. Generation of TCR beta libraries employed quantitative 5'-RACE incorporating molecular barcodes. TCRdb re-derived calls from the 5' RACE reads in MiXCR, one entry per CDR3 protein. The sample comprises 350,000 to 400,000 distinct CDR3 sequences, 20% to 25% of which are singletons, and roughly 13% rests with the top ten. This clonotype was detected only a few times. Its antigen is not known. This chain joins TRBV12-3 or TRBV12-4 and TRBJ2-7; D unclear. This TCR derives from a male donor with ankylosing spondylitis or in good health (not recorded which). The sample taken for sequencing was blood, either unsorted or a sorted T cell fraction (not recorded which). CDR3 nucleotide sequence: TGTGCCAGCAGTTTTGGCTACCGCTACGAGCAGTACTTC. It specifies CASSFGYRYEQYF.